This TCR beta chain stems from a study of pediatric ulcerative colitis. Overall study results and limits: No controls had the two rectal clonotypes shared by ulcerative colitis patients.

In regard to this clone: No antigen is known for it.

The protocol was immunoSEQ multiplex PCR, while the TCRdb copy is restricted to in-frame clones and leaves out a portion. The top ten clones hold around 15% of a sample with approximately 22,000 clones, around 64% of them seen once. CDR1 MNHNS and CDR2 SASEGT come from the germline V gene. The CDR3 covers 15 residues. Deletions cut 1 base from V and 0 bases from J, with 8 bases between. The rectum was sampled with one to two pinch biopsies at colonoscopy. Sequencing input: gut tissue. The clonotype was recovered from a boy younger than 18 with severe ulcerative colitis. V is TRBV6-1 and J is TRBJ2-3; D gene ambiguous. This CDR3 reads CASSEDGFSTDTQYF. The CDR3 region has the DNA TGTGCCAGCAGTGAAGACGGTTTTAGCACAGATACGCAGTATTTT.